This T cell receptor beta chain was obtained from a study of T cells expressing NK-cell markers. Study-level findings and limits: Whether expanded NKG2C+ T cell clones were HCMV-specific remained unclear.

UMIs accompanied the 5'RACE template switching by which TCR beta cDNA was made. TCRdb reprocessed the 5' RACE reads; each CDR3 protein has one entry and no DNA is given. Seen in this sample are approximately 420,000 distinct CDR3 sequences; the ten most common clones hold around 11%. Points on this clonotype: Its antigen remains unknown.

The CDR3 runs 16 residues. Germline CDR1 reads MNHEY; CDR2 reads SVGEGT. V is TRBV6-2 or TRBV6-3 and J is TRBJ2-3; no DNA is available, so the TRBD1 call from TCRdb remains unchecked. The receptor was derived from a woman aged 50 to 65 in good health. The sample consisted of blood T cells: a sorted CD56 or NKG2C T cell subset, CD4+ or CD8+ T cells, or bulk PBMC T cells (not recorded which). This chain's CDR3 is CASSYSPLLVQDTQYF.